The TCR beta chain described here comes from a study of Ad26.COV2.S vaccination and SARS-CoV-2 variants. Study observations and caveats: While placebo recipients had lower spike-specific TCR breadth, vaccine recipients had more. Assessments of TCR breadth and depth may have underestimated the total T cell responses.

Of note for this clone: No antigen is known for it.

Sequencing was performed with immunoSEQ multiplex PCR; in TCRdb, only in-frame clones are kept and a portion is missing. The table shows 300,000 to 400,000 clones, with roughly 94% occurring only once. Looked up from germline, CDR1 is MNHEY and CDR2 is SMNVEV (reference sequence). V lost 5 bases, J lost 8 bases, and 6 bases stayed unmatched. The CDR3 consists of 13 residues. The rearrangement joins TRBV27 to TRBJ1-2; 9 bases map to TRBD1. The sequences come from peripheral blood, collected after recovery from COVID-19. The source is a human donor who had recovered from COVID-19. The CDR3 nucleotides read TGTGCCAGCAGTGAGAGGGACAGGGAGGGCTACACCTTC. Its translation: CASSERDREGYTF.